Described below is a single T cell receptor beta chain sequence and its context. The specificity of this receptor is unknown. The sample holds no much larger clone one base away, and base qualities are not on file. Using the deep immunoSEQ assay, TCR CDR3 regions were amplified from genomic DNA by multiplex PCR. For each cell subset, the extracted genomic DNA was distributed evenly across all wells of several immunoSEQ 96-well plates, and each plate served as one replicate. For unsorted PBMC, about 300 ng genomic DNA, equal to approximately 30,000 T cell genomes, was loaded into each replicate PCR. Genomic DNA from unsorted PBMC was sequenced over ten immunoSEQ deep assay plates. Purified libraries were measured with a Qubit 3.0 fluorometer, size-checked on a Bioanalyzer 2100, and measured again with the KAPA Library Quantification kit. Every immunoSEQ 96-well plate was sequenced on a separate single-read 150-cycle Illumina NextSeq 550 flow cell. The authors' pipeline ran thus. Because the immunoSEQ output held only junctional sequences and lacked quality scores, the filtering could not match the filtering applied to full-length reads. Sequences were annotated with PyIR, a Python wrapper for IgBLAST v1.9, and V/J genes and CDR3 were assigned using IMGT germline references. Reads with weak V/J assignments (E-value above 1e-6), missing CDR3, stop codons, out-of-frame junctions, or ambiguous translated residues were removed. A V3J clonotype was defined by an identical inferred V gene, J gene, and CDR3 amino acid sequence. To compute the percentage overlap between repertoires, the number of shared unique clonotypes was divided by the size of the smaller repertoire. Three approaches were used to assess repertoire richness: RTK rarefaction, the Chao1 estimator, and Recon v2.1 estimates of unobserved clonotypes. The table comes from immuneACCESS by way of TCRdb, which keeps in-frame sequences with V and J called. Part of the clones is missing from these tables; in studies checked, under half for an unresolved V gene and the rest for unknown reasons. V and J calls and clone size are given by that table; D and trimming were obtained from the DNA. Present in this sample are roughly 490,000 clones, 70% to 80% of which were seen just once. Over 10% of the sample is held by the ten biggest clonotypes.

From a lookup of the germline V gene, CDR1 and CDR2 are ENHRY and SYGVKD. V is trimmed back by 6 bases and J by 12 bases, and the junction contains 8 bases that no gene match accounts for. Counted from cysteine to phenylalanine, this CDR3 has 13 amino acids. This entry keeps only the CDR3 DNA: 39 bases, framed from base 1. This specimen comes from a study of shared clonotypes between healthy human individuals (TCRdb year 2020). About the full investigation: Three men and a couple of women, aged 18 to 49 years, made up the cohort. The study deeply sequenced blood TCR repertoires of several healthy adults to estimate repertoire size and the extent of clonotype sharing between individuals. To increase sequencing depth and limit assay-specific biases, different laboratories used diverse techniques to prepare libraries and sequence TCR repertoires. Each donor's leukapheresis produced roughly between roughly 0.9 and 9 billion PBMCs.

Summary of the overall study and its limitations: The genetic and exposure-history diversity represented was limited by the small number of donors. Sampling was restricted to blood, and TCR repertoires in tissue are likely to differ from TCR repertoires in blood. Pairwise subsampling led to the expectation that sequencing depth would affect the degree of clonotype sharing among donors.

The donors were healthy, HIV-negative adults with no recently reported acute infections or vaccinations. Only Caucasian adults living in Nashville, Tennessee, USA were represented among the donors. In the unsorted samples, 85 million to 100 million PBMCs were counted, and genomic DNA was extracted using the QIAamp DNA Blood Mini kit. After blood collection by leukapheresis, PBMCs were isolated using Ficoll-Histopaque density gradient centrifugation and then cryopreserved in the vapor phase of liquid nitrogen. The TCR was taken from a woman aged 40-49 years in good health. Some clones in this sample may be carry-over from other donors' samples. The chain employs TRBV10-3 and TRBJ2-1; TRBD1 lines up with 10 middle nucleotides. Sequenced sample: PBMCs. The CDR3 here reads CAIRGTGEGSQFF. The sequence in DNA is TGTGCCATCAGGGGGACAGGGGAAGGGTCGCAGTTCTTC.